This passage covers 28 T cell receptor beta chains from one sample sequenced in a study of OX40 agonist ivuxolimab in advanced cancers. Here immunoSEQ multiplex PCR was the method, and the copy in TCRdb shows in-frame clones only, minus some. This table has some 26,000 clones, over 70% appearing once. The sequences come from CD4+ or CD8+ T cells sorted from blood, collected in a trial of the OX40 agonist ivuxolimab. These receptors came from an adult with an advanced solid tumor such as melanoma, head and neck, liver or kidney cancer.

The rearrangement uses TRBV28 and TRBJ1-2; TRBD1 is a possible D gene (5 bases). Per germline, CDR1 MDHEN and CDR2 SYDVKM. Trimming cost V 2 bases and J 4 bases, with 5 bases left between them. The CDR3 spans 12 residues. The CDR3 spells CASSLGGYGYTF. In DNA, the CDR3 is TGTGCCAGCAGTTTAGGGGGCTATGGCTACACCTTC.

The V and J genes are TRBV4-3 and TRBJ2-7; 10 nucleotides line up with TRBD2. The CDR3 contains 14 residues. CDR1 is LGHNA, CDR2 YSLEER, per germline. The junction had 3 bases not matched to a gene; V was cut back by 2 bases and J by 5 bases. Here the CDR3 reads CASSQTSGTHEQYF. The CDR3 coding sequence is TGCGCCAGCAGCCAAACTAGCGGGACACACGAGCAGTACTTC.

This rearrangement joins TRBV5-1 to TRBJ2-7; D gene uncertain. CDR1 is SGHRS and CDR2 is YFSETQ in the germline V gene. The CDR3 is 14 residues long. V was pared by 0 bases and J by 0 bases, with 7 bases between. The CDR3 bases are TGCGCCAGCAGCTTGGGGTCGTCCTCCTACGAGCAGTACTTC. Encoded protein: CASSLGSSSYEQYF.

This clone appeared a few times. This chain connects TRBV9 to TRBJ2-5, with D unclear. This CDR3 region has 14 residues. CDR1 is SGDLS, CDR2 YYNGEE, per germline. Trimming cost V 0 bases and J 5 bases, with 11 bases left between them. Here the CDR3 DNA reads TGTGCCAGCAGCGTAGCGAAGGGTGAGGAGACCCAGTACTTC. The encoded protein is CASSVAKGEETQYF.

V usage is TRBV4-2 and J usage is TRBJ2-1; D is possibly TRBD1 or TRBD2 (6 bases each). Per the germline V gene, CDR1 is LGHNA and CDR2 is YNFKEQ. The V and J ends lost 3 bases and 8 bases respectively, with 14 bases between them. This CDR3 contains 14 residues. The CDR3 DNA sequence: TGTGCCAGCAGCCAGGGGGTGAGGGGGGATGAGCAGTTCTTC. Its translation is CASSQGVRGDEQFF.

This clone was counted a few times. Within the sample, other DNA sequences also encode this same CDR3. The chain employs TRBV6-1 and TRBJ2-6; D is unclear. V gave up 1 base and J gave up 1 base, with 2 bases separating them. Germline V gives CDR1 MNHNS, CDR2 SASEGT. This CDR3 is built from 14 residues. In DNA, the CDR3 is TGTGCCAGCAGTGAAGGGTCTGGGGCCAACGTCCTGACTTTC. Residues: CASSEGSGANVLTF.

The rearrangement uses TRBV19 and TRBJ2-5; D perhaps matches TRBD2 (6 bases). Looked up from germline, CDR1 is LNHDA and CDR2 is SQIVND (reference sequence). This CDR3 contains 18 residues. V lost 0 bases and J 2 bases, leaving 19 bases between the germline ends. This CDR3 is CASSIDRRLEVRQETQYF. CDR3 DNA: TGTGCCAGTAGTATAGATCGGAGACTAGAGGTTCGACAAGAGACCCAGTACTTC.

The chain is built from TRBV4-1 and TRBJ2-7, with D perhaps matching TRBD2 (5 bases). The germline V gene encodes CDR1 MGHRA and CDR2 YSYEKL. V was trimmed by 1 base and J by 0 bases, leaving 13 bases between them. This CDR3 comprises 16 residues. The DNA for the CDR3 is TGCGCCAGCAGCCAAGTTCCAGCGGAGAGCTCCTACGAGCAGTACTTC. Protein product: CASSQVPAESSYEQYF.

CDR3 in amino acids: CASSYAAGYTEAFF. CDR3 nucleotide sequence: TGTGCCAGCAGTTACGCAGCGGGGTACACTGAAGCTTTCTTT. V usage is TRBV6-6 and J usage is TRBJ1-1; no firm D call. The length of the CDR3 is 14 residues. Germline V gives CDR1 MNHNY, CDR2 SVGAGI (reference sequence). Trimming pared 2 bases from V and 3 bases from J, leaving 10 bases between.

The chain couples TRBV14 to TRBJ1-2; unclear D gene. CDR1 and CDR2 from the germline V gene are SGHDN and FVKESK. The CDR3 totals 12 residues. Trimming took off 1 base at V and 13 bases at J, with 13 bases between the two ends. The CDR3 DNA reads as TGTGCCAGCAGCCAAGCGGTGTACAGCCCCACCTTC. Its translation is CASSQAVYSPTF.

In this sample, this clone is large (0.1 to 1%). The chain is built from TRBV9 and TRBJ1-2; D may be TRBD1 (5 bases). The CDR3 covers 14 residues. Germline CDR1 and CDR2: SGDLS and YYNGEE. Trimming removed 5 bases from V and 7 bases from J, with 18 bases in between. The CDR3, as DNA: TGTGCCAGCAGGGACCGAAATGGGGGAATTGGCTACACCTTC. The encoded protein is CASRDRNGGIGYTF.

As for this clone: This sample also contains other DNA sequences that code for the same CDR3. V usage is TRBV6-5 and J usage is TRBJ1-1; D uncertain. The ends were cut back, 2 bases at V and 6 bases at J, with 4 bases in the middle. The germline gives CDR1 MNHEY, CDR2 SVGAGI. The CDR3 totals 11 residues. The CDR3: CASSYGPEAFF. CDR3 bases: TGTGCCAGCAGTTACGGGCCTGAAGCTTTCTTT.

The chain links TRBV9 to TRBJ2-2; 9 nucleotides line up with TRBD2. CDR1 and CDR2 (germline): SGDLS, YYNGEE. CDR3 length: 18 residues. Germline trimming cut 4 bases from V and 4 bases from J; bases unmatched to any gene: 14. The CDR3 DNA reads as TGTGCCAGCAGCCAGGGGCTATCAGCGGGAGGTGTCACCGGGGAGCTGTTTTTT. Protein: CASSQGLSAGGVTGELFF.

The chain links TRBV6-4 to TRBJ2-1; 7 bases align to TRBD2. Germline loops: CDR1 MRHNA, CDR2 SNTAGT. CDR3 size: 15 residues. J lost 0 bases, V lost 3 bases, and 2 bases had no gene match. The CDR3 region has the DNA TGTGCCAGCAGTGAGGGGGGGAGCTCCTACAATGAGCAGTTCTTC. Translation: CASSEGGSSYNEQFF.

CDR3 DNA: TGTGCCAGCAGCGTAGTTGCGGGAGGGATAGATACGCAGTATTTT. This sequence encodes CASSVVAGGIDTQYF. The chain combines TRBV9 with TRBJ2-3, with 9 bases lining up with TRBD2. Unmatched junction bases numbered 4, after V lost 0 bases and J lost 5 bases. The CDR3 totals 15 residues. Germline CDR1 SGDLS, CDR2 YYNGEE.

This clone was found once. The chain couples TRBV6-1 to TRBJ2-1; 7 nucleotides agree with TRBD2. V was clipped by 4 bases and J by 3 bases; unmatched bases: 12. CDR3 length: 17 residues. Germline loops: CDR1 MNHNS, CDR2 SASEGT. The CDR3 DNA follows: TGTGCCAGCAGTGGCCAATCTACTCAGCGGGGCTACAATGAGCAGTTCTTC. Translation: CASSGQSTQRGYNEQFF.

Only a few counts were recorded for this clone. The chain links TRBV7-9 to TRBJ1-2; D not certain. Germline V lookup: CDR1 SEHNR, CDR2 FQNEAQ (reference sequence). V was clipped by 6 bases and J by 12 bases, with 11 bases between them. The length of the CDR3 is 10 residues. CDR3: CASSPPYDTF. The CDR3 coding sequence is TGTGCCAGCAGTCCCCCGTACGACACCTTC. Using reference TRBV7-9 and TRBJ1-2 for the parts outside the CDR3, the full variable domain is DTGVSQNPRHKITKRGQNVTFRCDPISEHNRLYWYRQTLGQGPEFLTYFQNEAQLEKSRLLSDRFSAERPKGSFSTLEIQRTEQGDSAMYLCASSPPYDTFGSGTRLTVV.

This chain's CDR3 is CASSPWTGGETQYF. The CDR3 DNA is TGTGCCAGCAGCCCCTGGACAGGGGGGGAGACCCAGTACTTC. The rearrangement joins TRBV5-4 to TRBJ2-5; 10 nucleotides align to TRBD1. The length of the CDR3 is 14 residues. Germline CDR1 reads SGHNT; CDR2 reads YYREEE (reference sequence). V trimming: 4 bases; J trimming: 5 bases; junction bases outside the gene matches: 5.

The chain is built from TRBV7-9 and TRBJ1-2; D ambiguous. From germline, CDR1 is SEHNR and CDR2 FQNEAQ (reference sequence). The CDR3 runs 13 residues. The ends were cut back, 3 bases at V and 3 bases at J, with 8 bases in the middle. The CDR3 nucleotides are TGTGCCAGCAGCTTTATCGAGGACTATGGCTACACCTTC. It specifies CASSFIEDYGYTF.

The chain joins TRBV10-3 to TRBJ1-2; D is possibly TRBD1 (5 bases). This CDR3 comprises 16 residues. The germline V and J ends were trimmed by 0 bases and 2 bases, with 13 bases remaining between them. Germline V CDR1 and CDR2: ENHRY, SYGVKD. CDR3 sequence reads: CAISESRDRPNYGYTF. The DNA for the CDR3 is TGTGCCATCAGTGAGTCGAGAGACAGACCCAACTATGGCTACACCTTC.

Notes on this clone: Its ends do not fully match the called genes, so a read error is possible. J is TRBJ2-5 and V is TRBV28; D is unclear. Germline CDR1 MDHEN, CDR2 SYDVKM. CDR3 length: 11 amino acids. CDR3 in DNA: TGTGCCAGCGGTTTCGAAGAGACCCAGTACTTC. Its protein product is CASGFEETQYF.

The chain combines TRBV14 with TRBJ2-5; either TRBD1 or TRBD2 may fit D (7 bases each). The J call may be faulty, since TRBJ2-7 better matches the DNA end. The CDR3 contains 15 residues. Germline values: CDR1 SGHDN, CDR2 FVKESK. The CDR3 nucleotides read TGTGCCAGCAGCCGCGGGACAGCGGGGTTTTACGAGCAGTACTTC. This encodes CASSRGTAGFYEQYF.

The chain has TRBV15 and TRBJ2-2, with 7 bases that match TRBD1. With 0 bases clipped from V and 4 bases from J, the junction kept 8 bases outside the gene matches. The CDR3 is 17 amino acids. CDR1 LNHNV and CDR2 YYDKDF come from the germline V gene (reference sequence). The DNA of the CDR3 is TGTGCCACCAGCAGAGATCGAGGGGGCGCGGGCACCGGGGAGCTGTTTTTT. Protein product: CATSRDRGGAGTGELFF.

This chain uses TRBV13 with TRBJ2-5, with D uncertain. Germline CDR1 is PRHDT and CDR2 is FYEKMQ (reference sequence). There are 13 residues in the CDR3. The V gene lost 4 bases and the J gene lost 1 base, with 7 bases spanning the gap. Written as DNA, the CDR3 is TGTGCCAGCAGCTCCGACACCCAAGAGACCCAGTACTTC. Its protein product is CASSSDTQETQYF.

CDR3 DNA: TGCGCCAGCAGCTTTCCCGGGGTCGATGAGCAGTTCTTC. It specifies CASSFPGVDEQFF. This sequence joins TRBV5-1 and TRBJ2-1, with D maybe TRBD2 (5 bases). The CDR3 length is 13 residues. Germline-derived CDR1 and CDR2 are SGHRS and YFSETQ. Trimming shortened V by 2 bases and J by 8 bases, and 11 bases separated the two germline ends. Supplemented by reference TRBV5-1 and TRBJ2-1, the full variable domain reads KAGVTQTPRYLIKTRGQQVTLSCSPISGHRSVSWYQQTPGQGLQFLFEYFSETQRNKGNFPGRFSGRQFSNSRSEMNVSTLELGDSALYLCASSFPGVDEQFFGPGTRLTVL.

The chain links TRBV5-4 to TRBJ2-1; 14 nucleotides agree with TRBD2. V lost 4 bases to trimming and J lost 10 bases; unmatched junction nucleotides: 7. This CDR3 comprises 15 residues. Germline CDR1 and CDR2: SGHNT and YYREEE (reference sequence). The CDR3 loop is CASSAGLAGVDEQFF. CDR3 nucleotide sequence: TGTGCCAGCAGCGCGGGACTAGCGGGAGTCGACGAGCAGTTCTTC.

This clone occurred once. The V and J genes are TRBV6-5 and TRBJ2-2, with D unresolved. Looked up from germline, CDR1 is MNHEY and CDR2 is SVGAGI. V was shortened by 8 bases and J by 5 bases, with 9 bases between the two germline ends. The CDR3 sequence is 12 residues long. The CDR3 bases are TGTGCCAGCGGTTGGGGTACCGGGGAGCTGTTTTTT. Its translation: CASGWGTGELFF.

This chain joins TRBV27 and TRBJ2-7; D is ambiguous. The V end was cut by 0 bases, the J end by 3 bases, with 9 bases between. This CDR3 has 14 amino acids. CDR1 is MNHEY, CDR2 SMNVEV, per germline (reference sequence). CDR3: CASSLSTVRYEQYF. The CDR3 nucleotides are TGTGCCAGCAGTTTATCAACAGTCCGCTACGAGCAGTACTTC.